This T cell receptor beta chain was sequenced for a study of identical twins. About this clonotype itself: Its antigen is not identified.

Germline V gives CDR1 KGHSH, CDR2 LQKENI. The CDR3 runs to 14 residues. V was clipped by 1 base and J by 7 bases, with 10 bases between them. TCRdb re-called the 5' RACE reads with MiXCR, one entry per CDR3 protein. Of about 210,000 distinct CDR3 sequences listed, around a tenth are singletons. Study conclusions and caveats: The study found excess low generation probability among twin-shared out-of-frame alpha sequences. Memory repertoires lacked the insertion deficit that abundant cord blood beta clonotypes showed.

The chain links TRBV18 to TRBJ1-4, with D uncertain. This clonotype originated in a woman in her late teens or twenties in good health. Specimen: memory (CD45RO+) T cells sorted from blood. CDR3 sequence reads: CASSPRGWGEKLFF. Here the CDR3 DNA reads TGTGCCAGCTCACCACGAGGTTGGGGTGAAAAACTGTTTTTT.